Listed below are T cell receptor beta chains from one sample, sequenced in a study of blood T cells in healthy people across ages. One entry per CDR3 protein results from TCRdb running MiXCR on the 5' RACE reads. This sample has some 800,000 distinct CDR3 sequences; 40% to 50% occur once, and the top ten carry around 18%. Sequenced material: blood. The receptors stem from a man in his sixties in good health. The CDR3 runs from the conserved cysteine through the conserved F or W. Each record gives: clone size, V gene, D gene, J gene, CDR3 protein, CDR3 DNA. The D gene is left open where the match is weak. Size tells how often a clone was seen (once, few, many) or the class of an expanded clone, and some rows leave it out.

>few|TRBV6-6|TRBD1|TRBJ1-2
CASRTGHYGYTF
TGTGCCAGCAGGACAGGGCACTATGGCTACACCTTC
>NA|TRBV20-1|NA|TRBJ2-3
CSARVAGNTDTQYF
TGCAGTGCTAGGGTCGCAGGGAACACAGATACGCAGTATTTT
>few|TRBV2|NA|TRBJ2-3
CASIRTRLTSSNTQYF
TGTGCCAGCATAAGGACCCGATTGACCTCGTCTAATACGCAGTATTTT
>NA|TRBV6-6|TRBD1|TRBJ2-5
CASGGTGIYNEQYF
TGTGCCAGCGGCGGGACAGGGATCTACAATGAGCAGTACTTC
>NA|TRBV20-1|TRBD1|TRBJ2-3
CSARGQGAFPDTQYF
TGCAGTGCCAGGGGACAGGGGGCTTTCCCAGATACGCAGTATTTT
>few|TRBV10-3|TRBD1|TRBJ2-7
CAISEQPGQGAPEQYF
TGTGCCATCAGTGAACAACCGGGACAGGGGGCCCCCGAGCAGTACTTC
>once|TRBV6-1|TRBD1|TRBJ1-5
CASIRQGDGNQPQHF
TGTGCCAGCATCAGACAGGGGGATGGCAATCAGCCCCAGCATTTT
>once|TRBV19|NA|TRBJ1-2
CARGVRYGYTF
TGTGCCAGGGGAGTGCGCTATGGCTACACCTTC
>NA|TRBV7-9|NA|TRBJ1-6
CASSQKGHTNSPLHF
TGTGCCAGCAGCCAAAAGGGACACACGAATTCACCCCTCCACTTT
>NA|TRBV2|NA|TRBJ2-7
CASKENFPSSYEQYF
TGTGCCAGCAAGGAGAATTTTCCAAGCTCCTACGAGCAGTACTTC
>few|TRBV12-3/TRBV12-4|NA|TRBJ1-2
CASSLWAGRGYTF
TGTGCCAGCAGTTTATGGGCAGGGCGGGGCTACACCTTC
>NA|TRBV12-3/TRBV12-4|TRBD2|TRBJ2-1
CASNTAGRDEQFF
TGTGCCAGCAACACAGCGGGGCGGGATGAGCAGTTCTTC
>NA|TRBV5-1|NA|TRBJ2-1
CASSLSGTYNEQFF
TGCGCCAGCAGCTTATCGGGGACCTACAATGAGCAGTTCTTC
>many|TRBV6-2/TRBV6-3|NA|TRBJ2-7
CASKGSYEQYF
TGTGCCAGCAAGGGTTCCTACGAGCAGTACTTC
>NA|TRBV5-8|NA|TRBJ2-7
CASSQTESYEQYF
TGTGCCAGCAGCCAGACAGAGTCCTACGAGCAGTACTTC
>NA|TRBV29-1|NA|TRBJ2-5
CSVTWDQETQYF
TGCAGCGTTACATGGGATCAAGAGACCCAGTACTTC
>NA|TRBV5-5|TRBD2|TRBJ2-4
CASSLETGGSTKNIQYF
TGTGCCAGCAGCTTGGAGACGGGGGGTAGCACCAAAAACATTCAGTACTTC
>few|TRBV7-9|NA|TRBJ2-7
CASSFRPAAEQYF
TGTGCCAGCAGCTTCAGGCCCGCCGCCGAGCAGTACTTC
>few|TRBV6-2/TRBV6-3|NA|TRBJ2-5
CASSQVTGGGKTQYF
TGTGCCAGCAGTCAAGTGACCGGGGGCGGAAAGACCCAGTACTTC
>NA|TRBV9|NA|TRBJ1-5
CASSIGLGGNQPQHF
TGTGCCAGCAGCATAGGCCTCGGCGGCAATCAGCCCCAGCATTTT
>NA|TRBV12-3/TRBV12-4|NA|TRBJ2-5
CASSPTGPKETQYF
TGTGCCAGCAGTCCGACAGGACCCAAAGAGACCCAGTACTTC
>many|TRBV12-3/TRBV12-4|TRBD2|TRBJ2-1
CASSRLAGNNEQFF
TGTGCCAGCAGCCGACTAGCGGGGAACAATGAGCAGTTCTTC
>few|TRBV5-1|NA|TRBJ2-7
CASSPRQRSISYEQYF
TGCGCCAGCAGCCCAAGACAGCGATCAATCTCCTACGAGCAGTACTTC
>NA|TRBV6-1|NA|TRBJ2-2
CASSEGTAPTGELFF
TGTGCCAGCAGTGAAGGGACAGCCCCCACCGGGGAGCTGTTTTTT
>NA|TRBV5-6|NA|TRBJ2-7
CASSLLQVGGYDEQYF
TGTGCCAGCAGCTTGCTACAGGTAGGCGGCTACGACGAGCAGTACTTC
>NA|TRBV19|TRBD1|TRBJ2-7
CASSTDRGPYEQYF
TGTGCCAGTAGTACGGACAGGGGGCCCTACGAGCAGTACTTC
>NA|TRBV12-3/TRBV12-4|NA|TRBJ1-2
CASSPPTGTPNYGYTF
TGTGCCAGCAGCCCTCCCACAGGGACTCCTAACTATGGCTACACCTTC
>NA|TRBV6-2/TRBV6-3|NA|TRBJ1-5
CATKEQSQPQHF
TGTGCCACCAAGGAACAAAGTCAGCCCCAGCATTTT
>NA|TRBV12-3/TRBV12-4|NA|TRBJ2-3
CASSLVANSTDTQYF
TGTGCCAGCAGTTTAGTGGCTAACTCCACAGATACGCAGTATTTT
>few|TRBV7-9|TRBD2|TRBJ2-1
CASRDSGKGEQFF
TGTGCCAGCAGGGATAGCGGGAAAGGGGAGCAGTTCTTC
>few|TRBV20-1|NA|TRBJ2-3
CSARKQGTDTQYF
TGCAGTGCTAGGAAACAGGGCACAGATACGCAGTATTTT
>NA|TRBV7-2|TRBD2|TRBJ2-7
CASSLRRGSGGYEQYF
TGTGCCAGCAGCTTACGGCGGGGTAGCGGGGGCTACGAGCAGTACTTC
>NA|TRBV3-1|NA|TRBJ2-1
CASSHRRGAYEQFF
TGTGCCAGCAGCCATCGCCGGGGGGCCTACGAGCAGTTCTTC
>NA|TRBV2|NA|TRBJ2-7
CASTRQNYEQYF
TGTGCCAGCACAAGACAGAATTACGAGCAGTACTTC
>NA|TRBV5-5|NA|TRBJ1-4
CASSFRVPREKLFF
TGTGCCAGCAGCTTCAGGGTGCCACGTGAAAAACTGTTTTTT
>NA|TRBV7-2|NA|TRBJ1-2
CASSVEAGVPGYTF
TGTGCCAGCAGCGTGGAGGCCGGAGTCCCTGGCTACACCTTC
>NA|TRBV4-1|NA|TRBJ1-5
CASSDRDDGNQPQHF
TGCGCCAGCAGCGACCGGGACGACGGCAATCAGCCCCAGCATTTT
>NA|TRBV4-1|TRBD2|TRBJ2-3
CASSQPSGAGNTQYF
TGCGCCAGCAGCCAACCTAGCGGGGCAGGGAATACGCAGTATTTT
>NA|TRBV29-1|NA|TRBJ2-3
CSVEPPGEHHPDTQYF
TGCAGCGTTGAGCCCCCCGGGGAGCATCACCCAGATACGCAGTATTTT
>NA|TRBV5-1|NA|TRBJ2-1
CASSLGYTGNEKFF
TGCGCCAGCAGCTTGGGATACACAGGGAATGAGAAGTTCTTC
>NA|TRBV9|TRBD1|TRBJ2-7
CASSLGQGTHEQYF
TGTGCAAGCAGCCTTGGACAGGGGACCCACGAGCAGTACTTC
>few|TRBV29-1|NA|TRBJ1-5
CSVADRRDQPQHF
TGCAGCGTGGCCGACAGGAGGGATCAGCCCCAGCATTTT
>few|TRBV6-1|NA|TRBJ1-2
CASSRENYGYTF
TGTGCCAGCAGTAGAGAGAACTATGGCTACACCTTC
>NA|TRBV7-8|NA|TRBJ2-5
CASSFQDYQETQYF
TGTGCCAGCAGCTTTCAAGACTACCAAGAGACCCAGTACTTC
>NA|TRBV7-2|NA|TRBJ2-3
CASSSQGPDTQYF
TGTGCCAGCAGCTCTCAGGGTCCAGATACGCAGTATTTT
>few|TRBV7-2|NA|TRBJ1-5
CASSLGVGSLRDQPQHF
TGTGCCAGCAGCTTAGGGGTAGGATCCTTAAGGGATCAGCCCCAGCATTTT
>NA|TRBV7-9|TRBD1|TRBJ2-7
CASSPTLGQNYEQYF
TGTGCCAGCAGCCCTACATTGGGACAGAACTACGAGCAGTACTTC